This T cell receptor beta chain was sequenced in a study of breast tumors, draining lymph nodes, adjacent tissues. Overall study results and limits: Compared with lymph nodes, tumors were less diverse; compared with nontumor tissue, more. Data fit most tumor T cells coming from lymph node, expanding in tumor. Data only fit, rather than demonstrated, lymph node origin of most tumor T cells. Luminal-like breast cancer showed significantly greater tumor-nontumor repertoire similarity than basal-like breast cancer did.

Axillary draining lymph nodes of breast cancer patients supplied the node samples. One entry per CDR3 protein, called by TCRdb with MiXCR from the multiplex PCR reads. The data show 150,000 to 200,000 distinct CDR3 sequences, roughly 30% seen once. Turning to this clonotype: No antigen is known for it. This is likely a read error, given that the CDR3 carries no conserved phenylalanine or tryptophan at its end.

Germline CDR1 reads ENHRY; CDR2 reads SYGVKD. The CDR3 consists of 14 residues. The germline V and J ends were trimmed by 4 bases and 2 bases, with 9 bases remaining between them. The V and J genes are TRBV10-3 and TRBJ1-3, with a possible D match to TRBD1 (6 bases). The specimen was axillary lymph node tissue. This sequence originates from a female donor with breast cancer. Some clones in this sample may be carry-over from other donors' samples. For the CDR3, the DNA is TGTGCCATCAGTGGTCGGGACACTGGAAACACCATATATTCT. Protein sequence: CAISGRDTGNTIYS.